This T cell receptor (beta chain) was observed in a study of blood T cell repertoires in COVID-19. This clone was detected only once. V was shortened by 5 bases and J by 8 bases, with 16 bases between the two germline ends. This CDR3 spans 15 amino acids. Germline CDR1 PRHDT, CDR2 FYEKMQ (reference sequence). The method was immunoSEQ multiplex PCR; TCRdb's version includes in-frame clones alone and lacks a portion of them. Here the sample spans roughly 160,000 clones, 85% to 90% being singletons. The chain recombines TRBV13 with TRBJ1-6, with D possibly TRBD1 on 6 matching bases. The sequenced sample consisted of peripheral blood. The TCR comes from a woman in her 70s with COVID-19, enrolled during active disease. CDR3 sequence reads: CASSRIRDIYSPLHF. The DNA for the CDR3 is TGTGCCAGCAGCCGCATACGGGACATTTATTCACCCCTCCACTTT.